These 7 T cell receptor beta chains were sequenced from one sample in a study of blood T cell repertoires in COVID-19 (dated by TCRdb to the early 2020s). Libraries came from the immunoSEQ multiplex PCR assay. Here the immuneACCESS table is served through TCRdb, limited to in-frame sequences with V and J called. Missing clones are a known gap in these copies; in checked studies unresolved V genes cover under half, and the rest lacks a known reason. The sample table shows about 70,000 clones, and roughly 80% are seen once. 4.8% of the sample belongs to the ten largest clones. Material for sequencing was peripheral blood. The receptors originated from a woman at least 80 years old with active or convalescent COVID-19.

V gene TRBV5-1 combines with J gene TRBJ1-4; 8 bases map to TRBD1. After removal of 5 bases from V and 4 bases from J, the junction contained 1 base not matched to a gene. Looked up from germline, CDR1 is SGHRS and CDR2 is YFSETQ. The CDR3 has 13 amino acids. The CDR3 spells CASRDRVNEKLFF. CDR3 sequence (DNA): TGCGCCAGCAGGGACAGGGTTAATGAAAAACTGTTTTTT.

The rearrangement links TRBV29-1 to TRBJ1-1; D gene uncertain. Between the trimmed V and J ends, which lost 0 bases and 6 bases, there was a span of 8 bases. This CDR3 is 12 amino acids long. The germline V gene encodes CDR1 SQVTM and CDR2 ANQGSEA. The CDR3 region has the DNA TGCAGCGTTGAAGATGGGCCCCCTGAAGCTTTCTTT. The encoded protein is CSVEDGPPEAFF.

This chain connects TRBV28 to TRBJ1-6; 8 bases line up with TRBD1. The CDR3 consists of 15 residues. After removal of 7 bases from V and 3 bases from J, the junction contained 5 bases not matched to a gene. Germline V lookup: CDR1 MDHEN, CDR2 SYDVKM. The CDR3 nucleotides read TGTGCCAGCACCGGGGGGACAGGCTATAATTCACCCCTCCACTTT. The encoded protein is CASTGGTGYNSPLHF.

This chain connects TRBV5-1 to TRBJ1-4; 9 bases line up with TRBD1. The CDR3 sequence is 15 residues long. The V gene end was trimmed by 4 bases and the J gene end by 7 bases; junction bases not matched to a gene: 8. Germline CDR1 SGHRS, CDR2 YFSETQ. The CDR3 DNA follows: TGCGCCAGCAGCATCACCGGGACAGGGAGTGAAAAACTGTTTTTT. Protein: CASSITGTGSEKLFF.

V usage is TRBV24-1 and J usage is TRBJ2-2, with 12 bases identical to TRBD2. V lost 10 bases and J lost 6; bases outside the gene matches: 11. Germline-derived CDR1 and CDR2 are KGHDR and SFDVKD. This CDR3 contains 16 residues. CDR3 coding DNA: TGTGCCACGGGAGTGAGACTAGCGGGGGAGGCCGGGGAGCTGTTTTTT. Translation: CATGVRLAGEAGELFF.

The chain uses TRBV9 and TRBJ1-2; no firm D call. The CDR3 is made up of 12 amino acids. V was clipped by 4 bases and J by 9 bases, with 13 bases between them. Germline V gene lookup returns CDR1 SGDLS and CDR2 YYNGEE. The CDR3 protein is CASSPGQSRYTF. As DNA, the CDR3 is TGTGCCAGCAGCCCGGGTCAATCGCGCTACACCTTC.

The chain uses TRBV7-3 and TRBJ1-2, with D perhaps matching TRBD1 (5 bases). Germline V gene sequence: CDR1 SGHTA, CDR2 FQGTGA. With 3 bases removed from V and 0 bases from J, the gap between germline ends came to 11 bases. This CDR3 region has 15 residues. The CDR3 DNA reads TGTGCCAGCAGCTTGGGGGGATCAGCTAACTATGGCTACACCTTC. This translates into CASSLGGSANYGYTF.